These 30 T cell receptor beta chains came from one sample sequenced in a study of blood T cell repertoires in COVID-19. Sequenced by immunoSEQ multiplex PCR; TCRdb stores in-frame clones only, minus some. The sample lists about 170,000 clones; roughly 83% were seen once. The specimen sequenced was PBMCs or T cells enriched from blood (not recorded which). The origin of the receptors is a woman in her forties or fifties who had recovered from COVID-19.

V usage is TRBV30 and J usage is TRBJ1-1; 7 bases agree with TRBD1. With 0 bases clipped from V and 6 bases from J, the junction kept 10 bases outside the gene matches. There are 15 residues in the CDR3. Germline-derived CDR1 and CDR2 are GTSNPN and SVGIG (reference sequence). Here the CDR3 reads CAWSVGPDRAPEAFF. In DNA, the CDR3 is TGTGCCTGGAGTGTAGGCCCCGACAGGGCCCCTGAAGCTTTCTTT.

This chain uses TRBV5-3 with TRBJ1-2, with D perhaps matching TRBD1 (6 bases). TRBV5-3 is an open reading frame, and its role is uncertain. With 4 bases removed from V and 8 bases from J, the gap between germline ends came to 15 bases. The CDR3 spans 13 residues. CDR3 in amino acids: CARSHHRVEGYTF. As DNA, the CDR3 is TGTGCCAGAAGCCACCACAGGGTCGAGGGCTACACCTTC.

This clone was seen once. The chain combines TRBV19 with TRBJ2-1; 7 bases align to TRBD2. Germline values: CDR1 LNHDA, CDR2 SQIVND (reference sequence). This CDR3 region has 15 residues. V shed 3 bases and J 4 bases; nucleotides not matched to a gene: 6. The CDR3 DNA follows: TGTGCCAGTAGTATGATGGGAGGGTTGTACAATGAGCAGTTCTTC. Residues: CASSMMGGLYNEQFF.

J is TRBJ1-4 and V is TRBV30; D is perhaps TRBD1 (5 bases). CDR3 length equals 14 residues. Germline assignment: CDR1 GTSNPN and CDR2 SVGIG (reference sequence). The V gene lost 0 bases and the J gene lost 4 bases, with 9 bases spanning the gap. The CDR3, as DNA: TGTGCCTGGAGTGTATGGGGGGGTAATGAAAAACTGTTTTTT. Its protein is CAWSVWGGNEKLFF.

The V and J genes are TRBV7-9 and TRBJ1-2; D not resolved. The V end was cut by 5 bases, the J end by 4 bases, with 11 bases between. This CDR3 has 13 residues. From germline, CDR1 is SEHNR and CDR2 FQNEAQ (reference sequence). The CDR3, as DNA: TGTGCCAGCAGCGACATGGCAGCCTATGGCTACACCTTC. As protein: CASSDMAAYGYTF.

The chain joins TRBV15 to TRBJ1-6; D is perhaps TRBD1 (5 bases). This CDR3 is 14 amino acids long. Germline V gives CDR1 LNHNV, CDR2 YYDKDF (reference sequence). V gave up 2 bases and J gave up 8 bases, with 10 bases separating them. CDR3: CATSRQGIDSPLHF. The CDR3 nucleotides are TGTGCCACCAGCAGACAGGGCATTGATTCACCCCTCCACTTT.

The sample holds a few counts of this clone. V is TRBV7-2 and J is TRBJ1-4; D remains ambiguous. V shed 7 bases and J shed 8 bases, with 17 bases lying between them. CDR3 length: 14 residues. The germline gives CDR1 SGHTA, CDR2 FQGNSA. Here the CDR3 reads CASNFGRGREKLFF. CDR3 coding DNA: TGTGCCAGCAACTTCGGACGGGGAAGGGAAAAACTGTTTTTT.

The CDR3: CASSADSISGYTF. The CDR3 DNA is TGTGCCAGCAGCGCAGACAGTATTAGCGGCTACACCTTC. The chain combines TRBV9 with TRBJ1-2, with a weak D call TRBD1 (5 bases). Germline V CDR1 and CDR2: SGDLS, YYNGEE. This CDR3 contains 13 residues. V lost 3 bases, J lost 8 bases, and 14 bases lay in between.

This clone was found a few times. The rearrangement uses TRBV18 and TRBJ1-5, with 10 nucleotides matching TRBD1. Unmatched junction bases numbered 5, after V lost 3 bases and J lost 6 bases. Germline V gene lookup returns CDR1 KGHSH and CDR2 LQKENI. This CDR3 region has 15 residues. The CDR3 sequence: CASSPATGGGQPQHF. DNA for the CDR3: TGTGCCAGCTCACCGGCGACAGGGGGCGGTCAGCCCCAGCATTTT.

The chain employs TRBV19 and TRBJ2-5, with unresolved D. This CDR3 is built from 15 residues. The V and J ends lost 0 bases and 1 base respectively, with 9 bases between them. Germline V gene data show CDR1 as LNHDA and CDR2 as SQIVND (reference sequence). DNA for the CDR3: TGTGCCAGTAGTATAGAGAGGTACTCCCAAGAGACCCAGTACTTC. As protein: CASSIERYSQETQYF.

J is TRBJ1-2 and V is TRBV29-1; 8 nucleotides match TRBD1. Trimming at V came to 2 bases and at J to 11 bases, leaving 4 bases not matched to a gene. The CDR3 length is 11 residues. Looked up from germline, CDR1 is SQVTM and CDR2 is ANQGSEA. CDR3 bases: TGCAGCGTTGAATGGACAGGGCGTTACACCTTC. As protein: CSVEWTGRYTF.

CDR3 amino acids: CASSRKSDIIPTPLHF. For the CDR3, the DNA is TGTGCCAGCAGCCGAAAGTCTGACATCATCCCGACACCCCTCCACTTT. The chain uses TRBV2 and TRBJ1-6; D remains unclear. The CDR3 is 16 residues long. Trimming left V 6 bases short and J 11 bases short, with 23 bases between. The germline V gene encodes CDR1 SNHLY and CDR2 FYNNEI. The full variable domain, rest sourced from reference TRBV2 and TRBJ1-6, is EPEVTQTPSHQVTQMGQEVILRCVPISNHLYFYWYRQILGQKVEFLVSFYNNEISEKSEIFDDQFSVERPDGSNFTLKIRSTKLEDSAMYFCASSRKSDIIPTPLHFGNGTRLTVT.

CDR3 amino acids: CASSSEHRETQYF. The CDR3, as DNA: TGTGCCAGCAGTTCCGAACACAGGGAGACGCAGTATTTT. The V gene is TRBV6-5, the J gene TRBJ2-3, with a possible D match to TRBD1 (6 bases). Germline loops: CDR1 MNHEY, CDR2 SVGAGI. V lost 4 bases and J 9 bases, leaving 14 bases between the germline ends. This CDR3 region has 13 residues.

The chain has TRBV30 and TRBJ1-6, with D maybe TRBD1 (5 bases). Germline-derived CDR1 and CDR2 are GTSNPN and SVGIG (reference sequence). Deletions cut 1 base from V and 4 bases from J, with 8 bases between. This CDR3 has 14 amino acids. CDR3 sequence reads: CAWSGTSYNSPLHF. CDR3 sequence (DNA): TGTGCCTGGAGTGGGACATCTTATAATTCACCCCTCCACTTT. Full variable domain (outside the CDR3, taken from reference TRBV30 and TRBJ1-6): SQTIHQWPATLVQPVGSPLSLECTVEGTSNPNLYWYRQAAGRGLQLLFYSVGIGQISSEVPQNLSASRPQDRQFILSSKKLLLSDSGFYLCAWSGTSYNSPLHFGNGTRLTVT.

This chain joins TRBV7-9 and TRBJ2-3; 9 bases align to TRBD1. The V gene's germline CDR1 is SEHNR and CDR2 FQNEAQ (reference sequence). Losses at the gene ends were 5 bases for V and 4 bases for J; bases not matched to a gene: 10. The CDR3 is 16 residues long. The CDR3 loop reads CASSLTGTGMADTQYF. Here the CDR3 DNA reads TGTGCCAGCAGCCTTACGGGGACAGGGATGGCAGATACGCAGTATTTT.

This chain uses TRBV2 with TRBJ1-3; 12 positions agree with TRBD1. This CDR3 has 14 residues. V dropped 9 bases and J dropped 3; count of bases not matched to a gene: 3. The germline gives CDR1 SNHLY, CDR2 FYNNEI. Written as DNA, the CDR3 is TGTGCCAGGGGGGACAGGGGGCATGGAAACACCATATATTTT. Amino acids: CARGDRGHGNTIYF.

The rearrangement uses TRBV7-8 and TRBJ1-1; possibly TRBD1 for D (5 bases). Deletions cut 5 bases from V and 6 bases from J, with 16 bases between. Germline V lookup: CDR1 SGHVS, CDR2 FQNEAQ. This CDR3 has 14 amino acids. The CDR3 DNA sequence: TGTGCCAGCAGCGGGGCAGGGAGGAATGCTGAAGCTTTCTTT. It yields the protein CASSGAGRNAEAFF.

CDR3 DNA: TGTGCCAGCAAGCGGGGGGGCGCCTATAATTCACCCCTCCACTTT. The encoded protein is CASKRGGAYNSPLHF. The chain links TRBV6-5 to TRBJ1-6; maybe TRBD1 (6 bases). Germline assignment: CDR1 MNHEY and CDR2 SVGAGI. This CDR3 is built from 15 residues. Deletions cut 7 bases from V and 2 bases from J, with 12 bases between.

The chain uses TRBV30 and TRBJ2-3; D may be TRBD1 (6 bases). V shed 5 bases and J shed 1 base, with 13 bases lying between them. The CDR3 extends over 14 amino acids. Germline V gives CDR1 GTSNPN, CDR2 SVGIG (reference sequence). The CDR3, as DNA: TGTGCCTGGCAAAAGACAGGCCGCACAGATACGCAGTATTTT. Encoded protein: CAWQKTGRTDTQYF. Filled out from reference TRBV30 and TRBJ2-3, the complete variable domain reads SQTIHQWPATLVQPVGSPLSLECTVEGTSNPNLYWYRQAAGRGLQLLFYSVGIGQISSEVPQNLSASRPQDRQFILSSKKLLLSDSGFYLCAWQKTGRTDTQYFGPGTRLTVL.

V usage is TRBV4-1 and J usage is TRBJ1-1; D gene uncertain. Germline V CDR1 and CDR2: MGHRA, YSYEKL. V lost 1 base and J 0 bases, leaving 6 bases between the germline ends. The CDR3 has 14 amino acids. The CDR3 DNA sequence: TGCGCCAGCAGCCAAGTAGTGGTGAACACTGAAGCTTTCTTT. Its protein is CASSQVVVNTEAFF.

The chain carries TRBV3-1 (or the pseudogene TRBV3-2) and TRBJ2-3; 14 positions agree with TRBD2. CDR1 and CDR2 (germline): LGHDT, YNNKEL (reference sequence). The ends lost 6 bases at V and 5 bases at J; junction bases unmatched: 13. This CDR3 has 18 amino acids. The CDR3 sequence is CASSRGLAGAPGGDTQYF. CDR3 nucleotides: TGTGCCAGCAGTCGGGGACTAGCGGGGGCTCCAGGTGGAGATACGCAGTATTTT.

The chain has TRBV5-1 and TRBJ2-2, with TRBD1 matching 7 bases. J lost 0 bases, V lost 4 bases, and 3 bases had no gene match. CDR1 and CDR2 from the germline V gene are SGHRS and YFSETQ. CDR3 length: 15 amino acids. CDR3 protein: CASSAGTANTGELFF. Here the CDR3 DNA reads TGCGCCAGCAGCGCCGGGACAGCGAACACCGGGGAGCTGTTTTTT. Full variable domain (rest looked up from reference TRBV5-1 and TRBJ2-2): KAGVTQTPRYLIKTRGQQVTLSCSPISGHRSVSWYQQTPGQGLQFLFEYFSETQRNKGNFPGRFSGRQFSNSRSEMNVSTLELGDSALYLCASSAGTANTGELFFGEGSRLTVL.

This chain connects TRBV4-2 to TRBJ2-1; D may be TRBD2 (5 bases). This CDR3 has 15 residues. Trimming took off 4 bases at V and 6 bases at J, with 16 bases between the two ends. Germline assignment: CDR1 LGHNA and CDR2 YNFKEQ. Written as DNA, the CDR3 is TGTGCCAGCAGCCCTCGGGGAAGTAGTACCAATGAGCAGTTCTTC. Its translation is CASSPRGSSTNEQFF.

The CDR3 DNA sequence: TGTGCCAGCAGCCGGGACAACGAGCAGTACGTC. This encodes CASSRDNEQYV. The J gene is TRBJ2-7, the V gene TRBV7-9; D possibly corresponds to TRBD1 (6 bases). V was cut by 5 bases and J by 5 bases, with 7 bases left in between. Germline V CDR1 and CDR2: SEHNR, FQNEAQ (reference sequence). The length of the CDR3 is 11 residues.

The chain couples TRBV7-9 to TRBJ1-1; possibly TRBD1 for D (6 bases). The V gene's germline CDR1 is SEHNR and CDR2 FQNEAQ (reference sequence). The CDR3 spans 14 residues. With 3 bases removed from V and 1 base from J, the gap between germline ends came to 9 bases. The DNA of the CDR3 is TGTGCCAGCAGCTTGGGGGCGCAGAACACTGAAGCTTTCTTT. Protein: CASSLGAQNTEAFF.

V is TRBV15 and J is TRBJ1-5; TRBD1 matches 8 bases. After removal of 8 bases from V and 9 bases from J, the junction contained 12 bases not matched to a gene. Germline CDR1 and CDR2: LNHNV and YYDKDF (reference sequence). CDR3 length: 14 amino acids. The CDR3 DNA reads TGTGCCACCTCGGGAGACAGGGGCCTAGGGCCCCAGCATTTT. This gives the protein CATSGDRGLGPQHF.

Note on this clone: One junction end does not reproduce the germline sequence, and a read error may be involved. The chain recombines TRBV5-4 with TRBJ2-3, with D hard to call. The CDR3 spans 15 residues. Germline CDR1 and CDR2: SGHNT and YYREEE (reference sequence). CDR3 residues: CANSLIAASTDTQYF. CDR3 in DNA: TGTGCCAACAGCTTGATCGCGGCCAGCACAGATACGCAGTATTTT.

This sequence joins TRBV14 and TRBJ2-6, with TRBD1 identical over 8 bases. With V trimmed by 4 bases and J by 2 bases, 10 bases remained unmatched. Germline CDR1 SGHDN, CDR2 FVKESK. The CDR3 has 18 amino acids. The CDR3 is CASSPGQGRPPGANVLTF. The CDR3 bases are TGTGCCAGCAGCCCCGGACAGGGACGACCACCTGGGGCCAACGTCCTGACTTTC.

This sequence joins TRBV27 and TRBJ1-1, with TRBD1 matching 12 bases. Per germline, CDR1 MNHEY and CDR2 SMNVEV (reference sequence). V lost 4 bases and J lost 5; bases outside the gene matches: 5. The CDR3 loop spans 15 amino acids. CDR3 coding DNA: TGTGCCAGCAGTTCCGGGACAGGGGGCGGGACTGAAGCTTTCTTT. Translated: CASSSGTGGGTEAFF.

This chain connects TRBV12-3 or TRBV12-4 to TRBJ1-1; D might be TRBD1 (5 bases). V was trimmed by 3 bases and J by 11 bases, leaving 13 bases between them. The length of the CDR3 is 12 residues. This CDR3 is CASSLGGYQAFF. CDR3 DNA sequence: TGTGCCAGCAGTTTGGGGGGATATCAGGCTTTCTTT.